This T cell receptor (beta chain) was captured by sequencing in a study of CD8+ T cells in alopecia areata. Overall study results and limits: Treatment with tofacitinib significantly lowered scalp clonality and reduced expanded CD8+ clones among the top 100. In scalp and blood during tofacitinib, many expanded lesional clones persisted.

Extracted RNA was reverse transcribed, and the resulting cDNA served as sequencing template. Libraries were prepared by immunoSEQ multiplex PCR; TCRdb keeps only in-frame clonotypes and omits some of them. This repertoire shows approximately 150,000 clones, about 61% found once; its top ten account for around 16%. The CDR3 is 13 amino acids. Trimming took 3 bases from V and 0 from J, leaving 9 bases between them. Germline V CDR1 and CDR2: SQVTM, ANQGSEA. Treatment indicated: oral pan-JAK inhibitor, 5-10 mg twice daily. Collected material from alopecia areata patients comprised lesional scalp punch biopsies and peripheral blood. As regards this clone: What it binds is not known.

The sample in question was CD4+ T cells sorted from blood, obtained at roughly week 55, from a patient treated with tofacitinib. The chain links TRBV29-1 to TRBJ2-7, with D perhaps given as TRBD1 or TRBD2 (5 bases each). This clonotype originated in a human donor with alopecia areata. The CDR3 here is CSVDGGSSYEQYF. The CDR3 nucleotides read TGCAGCGTTGATGGGGGAAGCTCCTACGAGCAGTACTTC.